Listed here are 4 T cell receptor beta chains from one sample, sequenced in a study of OX40 agonist ivuxolimab in advanced cancers. Sequencing used immunoSEQ multiplex PCR; TCRdb keeps in-frame clones, though not all of them. Of about 99,000 clones listed, around 95% are singletons. The specimen was CD4+ or CD8+ T cells sorted from blood, collected in a trial of the OX40 agonist ivuxolimab. The receptor source for this set is an adult with an advanced solid tumor such as melanoma, head and neck, liver or kidney cancer.

The chain couples TRBV7-9 to TRBJ1-1; perhaps TRBD1 as D (5 bases). The ends were cut back, 3 bases at V and 4 bases at J, with 6 bases in the middle. Germline V CDR1 and CDR2: SEHNR, FQNEAQ (reference sequence). The CDR3 contains 12 residues. This CDR3 is CASSLGTTEAFF. The DNA for the CDR3 is TGTGCCAGCAGCTTGGGGACCACTGAAGCTTTCTTT.

This chain connects TRBV7-3 to TRBJ2-1; D uncertain. The germline V gene encodes CDR1 SGHTA and CDR2 FQGTGA. Trimming cost V 0 bases and J 7 bases, with 7 bases left between them. The CDR3 loop spans 13 amino acids. The CDR3 reads CASSLTSRNEQFF. The CDR3 DNA reads as TGTGCCAGCAGCTTAACTAGCAGGAATGAGCAGTTCTTC.

V gene TRBV21-1 combines with J gene TRBJ2-4; TRBD1, the D gene given by the table, was not confirmed from the DNA. TRBV21-1 is reported as a pseudogene. This CDR3 comprises 19 residues. The CDR3 is CASSKGAQVRTLAKNIQYF. The CDR3 coding sequence is TGTGCCAGCAGCAAGGGGGCCCAGGTGCGGACTCTAGCCAAAAACATTCAGTACTTC.

CDR3 DNA sequence: TGTGCCAGCAGTTCAGGCTCCTACGAGCAGTACTTC. Protein product: CASSSGSYEQYF. The V and J genes are TRBV27 and TRBJ2-7; D unresolved. The V end lost 4 bases, the J end lost 0 bases, and 4 bases lay between the germline ends. This CDR3 comprises 12 residues. The germline V gene has CDR1 MNHEY and CDR2 SMNVEV (reference sequence).